This is a list of T cell receptor beta chains from one sample in a study of blood T cell repertoires in COVID-19. Sequenced by immunoSEQ multiplex PCR; TCRdb stores in-frame clones only, minus some. The sample has 150,000 to 190,000 clones, more than 85% seen once. Sequencing used peripheral blood. Source of these receptors: an older woman with acute or convalescent COVID-19. CDR3s include the opening cysteine and the closing phenylalanine or tryptophan. Each record gives: CDR3 DNA, CDR3 protein, D gene, J gene, clone size, V gene. A D gene is named only where the DNA matches it firmly. The size of a clone is reported for some rows only, either as once, few or many, or as a class for expanded clones.

DNA: TGTGCCAGCAGTAAAAACGGACAGGGCCGCTACACCTTC; CDR3: CASSKNGQGRYTF; D: TRBD1; J: TRBJ1-2; size: .; V: TRBV27
DNA: TGCAGTGCTAGTGGGGGGACAGGGAGACCCTACGAGCAGTACTTC; CDR3: CSASGGTGRPYEQYF; D: TRBD1; J: TRBJ2-7; size: .; V: TRBV20-1
DNA: TGTGCCAGCAGTTACAGACAGGGGGCGATTGGCTACACCTTC; CDR3: CASSYRQGAIGYTF; D: TRBD1; J: TRBJ1-2; size: .; V: TRBV6-5
DNA: TGTGCCAGCAGGGGGACAGGGCGATCGGACCAGTACTTC; CDR3: CASRGTGRSDQYF; D: TRBD1; J: TRBJ2-5; size: once; V: TRBV6-5
DNA: TGTGCCAGCAGCTTAGAGGGCAGGGGGTCTCAGCCCCAGCATTTT; CDR3: CASSLEGRGSQPQHF; D: TRBD1; J: TRBJ1-5; size: .; V: TRBV7-8
DNA: TGTGCCAGCGGGAGAGAGGGGGATCAGCCCCAGCATTTT; CDR3: CASGREGDQPQHF; D: .; J: TRBJ1-5; size: .; V: TRBV6-6
DNA: TGTGCCAGTCTCGGACGCGGGGGTCCACTCGTCTCTGGAAACACCATATATTTT; CDR3: CASLGRGGPLVSGNTIYF; D: .; J: TRBJ1-3; size: .; V: TRBV19
DNA: TGTGCCACCAGCCGGGTGGGAGTGGAGAACACCGGGGAGCTGTTTTTT; CDR3: CATSRVGVENTGELFF; D: .; J: TRBJ2-2; size: .; V: TRBV15
DNA: TGTGCCAGCGTCGTGGACAGGGGGCAATCAGCTAATGAAAAACTGTTTTTT; CDR3: CASVVDRGQSANEKLFF; D: TRBD1; J: TRBJ1-4; size: .; V: TRBV11-3
DNA: TGTGCCAGCAGTTACTCTGACAGGGCTAATTCACCCCTCCACTTT; CDR3: CASSYSDRANSPLHF; D: TRBD1; J: TRBJ1-6; size: .; V: TRBV27
DNA: TGTGCCAGCAGCCCAACGGGACAGAGGGAGAGCACCATATATTTT; CDR3: CASSPTGQRESTIYF; D: TRBD1; J: TRBJ1-3; size: once; V: TRBV3-1/TRBV3-2
DNA: TGTGCCAGAAGCTACGGTGGGGGGGTTCACAATCAGCCCCAGCATTTT; CDR3: CARSYGGGVHNQPQHF; D: .; J: TRBJ1-5; size: .; V: TRBV5-3
DNA: TGTGCCAGCAGTCGTCATAATCCGGGGGGCCATCACACCGGGGAGCTGTTTTTT; CDR3: CASSRHNPGGHHTGELFF; D: .; J: TRBJ2-2; size: .; V: TRBV6-2/TRBV6-3
DNA: TGTGCCAGCAGTCCCCGCTCCTATAATTCACCCCTCCACTTT; CDR3: CASSPRSYNSPLHF; D: .; J: TRBJ1-6; size: .; V: TRBV27
DNA: TGCGCCAGCAGCTCGAACGGACTAGCGGGAGCGAACACCGGGGAGCTGTTTTTT; CDR3: CASSSNGLAGANTGELFF; D: TRBD2; J: TRBJ2-2; size: .; V: TRBV5-1
DNA: TGTGCCAGCAGCGAGGGGCCAGGGGTCGGGGAGACCCAGTACTTC; CDR3: CASSEGPGVGETQYF; D: .; J: TRBJ2-5; size: .; V: TRBV9
DNA: TGTGCCAGCAGCTTCCCGGGGGCTGAAGCTTTCTTT; CDR3: CASSFPGAEAFF; D: .; J: TRBJ1-1; size: .; V: TRBV7-3
DNA: TGCGCCAGCAGTGACGAAGGGAGGACTGAAGCTTTCTTT; CDR3: CASSDEGRTEAFF; D: .; J: TRBJ1-1; size: .; V: TRBV10-2
DNA: TGTGCCAGCAGCCCAGAACAGCTAGCCAAAAACATTCAGTACTTC; CDR3: CASSPEQLAKNIQYF; D: .; J: TRBJ2-4; size: .; V: TRBV7-9
DNA: TGTGCCAGCTCACCTGGGGCTATTGCAACTAATGAAAAACTGTTTTTT; CDR3: CASSPGAIATNEKLFF; D: .; J: TRBJ1-4; size: .; V: TRBV18
DNA: TGTGCCAGCAGTGAAGGGGGCAGGGGAAGGATGGGGCACACTGAAGCTTTCTTT; CDR3: CASSEGGRGRMGHTEAFF; D: .; J: TRBJ1-1; size: few; V: TRBV6-1
DNA: TGTGCCAGCAGTTACCAACAGGTCGGCGCCGGGGAGCTGTTTTTT; CDR3: CASSYQQVGAGELFF; D: .; J: TRBJ2-2; size: .; V: TRBV6-2/TRBV6-3
DNA: TGTGCCAGTAGTACCAGACTAGAGGGGAGTGAGCAGTTCTTC; CDR3: CASSTRLEGSEQFF; D: .; J: TRBJ2-1; size: .; V: TRBV19
DNA: TGTGCCAGCAGTGAAGCGACGGGGGGTGGGCAAGAGACCCAGTACTTC; CDR3: CASSEATGGGQETQYF; D: TRBD2; J: TRBJ2-5; size: .; V: TRBV6-1
DNA: TGTGCCAGTAGTCCGGTTAATCAGCCCCAGCATTTT; CDR3: CASSPVNQPQHF; D: .; J: TRBJ1-5; size: once; V: TRBV19
DNA: TGTGCCAGCAGCCAAGATGCTAGAGCCGGGGAGCTGTTTTTT; CDR3: CASSQDARAGELFF; D: .; J: TRBJ2-2; size: .; V: TRBV4-2
DNA: TGTGCCAGCAGTTACTCAGGGGGCACTAATGAAAAACTGTTTTTT; CDR3: CASSYSGGTNEKLFF; D: TRBD1; J: TRBJ1-4; size: .; V: TRBV6-5
DNA: TGTGCCAGCAGCTACTCCCAGACTGGCCCCAATCAGCCCCAGCATTTT; CDR3: CASSYSQTGPNQPQHF; D: .; J: TRBJ1-5; size: .; V: TRBV7-2
DNA: TGCGCCAGCAGCTTAAGGGGCGCGGTTGGTGAAAAACTGTTTTTT; CDR3: CASSLRGAVGEKLFF; D: .; J: TRBJ1-4; size: .; V: TRBV5-1
DNA: TGTGCCAGCATGACGGGGACACACCGTGAAGCTTTCTTT; CDR3: CASMTGTHREAFF; D: .; J: TRBJ1-1; size: .; V: TRBV6-5
DNA: TGTGCCAGCAGCTTAGGGGCTGGTCAGCCCCAGCATTTT; CDR3: CASSLGAGQPQHF; D: .; J: TRBJ1-5; size: .; V: TRBV11-1
DNA: TGTGCCAGCAGCCCCGGGACAGGGACCTCTAACTTC; CDR3: CASSPGTGTSNF; D: TRBD1; J: TRBJ2-7; size: .; V: TRBV14
DNA: TGTGCCAGCAGCTTAGACGGGCAGGGGTCAGTGCCCCAGCATTTT; CDR3: CASSLDGQGSVPQHF; D: .; J: TRBJ1-5; size: .; V: TRBV7-9
DNA: TGTGCCAGTAGTATGGAGCGGGGGGCCGGTCAAGAGACCCAGTACTTC; CDR3: CASSMERGAGQETQYF; D: TRBD2; J: TRBJ2-5; size: .; V: TRBV19
DNA: TGTGCCAGTAGGAACCAGCGGGGGAGAGGGAATGAGCAGTTCTTC; CDR3: CASRNQRGRGNEQFF; D: TRBD2; J: TRBJ2-1; size: .; V: TRBV19
DNA: TGTGCCAGCAGCGCCGGGACAGGGATTAATTCACCCCTCCACTTT; CDR3: CASSAGTGINSPLHF; D: TRBD1; J: TRBJ1-6; size: .; V: TRBV7-9
DNA: TGTGCCAGCAGCTTGGCCTCCAGCGGGGAAAAACTGTTTTTT; CDR3: CASSLASSGEKLFF; D: .; J: TRBJ1-4; size: once; V: TRBV5-6
DNA: TGTGCCAGCAGTGACTTCAGGCGGAGGCCGGGATCTGGGCTCACAGATACGCAGTATTTT; CDR3: CASSDFRRRPGSGLTDTQYF; D: .; J: TRBJ2-3; size: .; V: TRBV6-1
DNA: TGTGCCAGCAGCCAGGCGGAGGGCCTAAGGAATGAGCAGTTCTTC; CDR3: CASSQAEGLRNEQFF; D: .; J: TRBJ2-1; size: .; V: TRBV4-2
DNA: TGTGCCAGCAGTTTTGAGGCTCGGAGGACCCAGTACTTC; CDR3: CASSFEARRTQYF; D: .; J: TRBJ2-5; size: .; V: TRBV27
DNA: TGTGCCAGCTCACCACCCACGGGACTAGCGGGGGAAGAGCAGTACTTC; CDR3: CASSPPTGLAGEEQYF; D: TRBD2; J: TRBJ2-7; size: .; V: TRBV18
DNA: TGTGCCAGTAGTATCGGGACTAGCGGGGCGGTAGATACGCAGTATTTT; CDR3: CASSIGTSGAVDTQYF; D: TRBD2; J: TRBJ2-3; size: few; V: TRBV19
DNA: TGTGCCAGCAGCCAAGAGAGGGGGTTTAACACCGGGGAGCTGTTTTTT; CDR3: CASSQERGFNTGELFF; D: .; J: TRBJ2-2; size: .; V: TRBV4-2
DNA: TGTGCCAGCAGCACGCACCAGGTCCACCCCGACTATGGCTACACCTTC; CDR3: CASSTHQVHPDYGYTF; D: .; J: TRBJ1-2; size: .; V: TRBV7-9
DNA: TGTGCCAGCAGCTTAGCGGGGGCCGGTGAAAAACTGTTTTTT; CDR3: CASSLAGAGEKLFF; D: .; J: TRBJ1-4; size: .; V: TRBV7-2
DNA: TGCGCCAGCAGCTTTCAACGTCAGTCTGAAGCTTTCTTT; CDR3: CASSFQRQSEAFF; D: .; J: TRBJ1-1; size: .; V: TRBV5-1
DNA: TGTGCCATCAGTGGGAACGGCGGGGGCTCTTTCTACAATGAGCAGTTCTTC; CDR3: CAISGNGGGSFYNEQFF; D: .; J: TRBJ2-1; size: .; V: TRBV10-3
DNA: TGTGCCAGTAGTATACCAGTTAGCGATGAAAAACTGTTTTTT; CDR3: CASSIPVSDEKLFF; D: .; J: TRBJ1-4; size: .; V: TRBV19
DNA: TGTGCCAGCAGAGGACAGGGATGGAACTATGGCTACACCTTC; CDR3: CASRGQGWNYGYTF; D: TRBD1; J: TRBJ1-2; size: .; V: TRBV5-6
DNA: TGCGCCAGCAGCAAATCGGCAGGGGGCGGTGAGCAGTTCTTC; CDR3: CASSKSAGGGEQFF; D: TRBD1; J: TRBJ2-1; size: .; V: TRBV5-1
DNA: TGTGCCAGCAGCTTAGGGGGGGGGCTGTACACTGAAGCTTTCTTT; CDR3: CASSLGGGLYTEAFF; D: .; J: TRBJ1-1; size: few; V: TRBV7-2
DNA: TGTGCCACCAGTGGGGACAGTTGGGAAGCTTTCTTT; CDR3: CATSGDSWEAFF; D: TRBD1; J: TRBJ1-1; size: .; V: TRBV24-1
DNA: TGTGCCAGTAGACAGGAGACCTATAATTCACCCCTCCACTTT; CDR3: CASRQETYNSPLHF; D: .; J: TRBJ1-6; size: .; V: TRBV19
DNA: TGTGCCAGCAGCCTCAGGGGGCGAGGGTACTACGTGAACACTGAAGCTTTCTTT; CDR3: CASSLRGRGYYVNTEAFF; D: TRBD1; J: TRBJ1-1; size: .; V: TRBV6-2/TRBV6-3
DNA: TGCGCCAGCAGACGAGGGACAGACCAGAATCAGCCCCAGCATTTT; CDR3: CASRRGTDQNQPQHF; D: TRBD1; J: TRBJ1-5; size: .; V: TRBV5-1